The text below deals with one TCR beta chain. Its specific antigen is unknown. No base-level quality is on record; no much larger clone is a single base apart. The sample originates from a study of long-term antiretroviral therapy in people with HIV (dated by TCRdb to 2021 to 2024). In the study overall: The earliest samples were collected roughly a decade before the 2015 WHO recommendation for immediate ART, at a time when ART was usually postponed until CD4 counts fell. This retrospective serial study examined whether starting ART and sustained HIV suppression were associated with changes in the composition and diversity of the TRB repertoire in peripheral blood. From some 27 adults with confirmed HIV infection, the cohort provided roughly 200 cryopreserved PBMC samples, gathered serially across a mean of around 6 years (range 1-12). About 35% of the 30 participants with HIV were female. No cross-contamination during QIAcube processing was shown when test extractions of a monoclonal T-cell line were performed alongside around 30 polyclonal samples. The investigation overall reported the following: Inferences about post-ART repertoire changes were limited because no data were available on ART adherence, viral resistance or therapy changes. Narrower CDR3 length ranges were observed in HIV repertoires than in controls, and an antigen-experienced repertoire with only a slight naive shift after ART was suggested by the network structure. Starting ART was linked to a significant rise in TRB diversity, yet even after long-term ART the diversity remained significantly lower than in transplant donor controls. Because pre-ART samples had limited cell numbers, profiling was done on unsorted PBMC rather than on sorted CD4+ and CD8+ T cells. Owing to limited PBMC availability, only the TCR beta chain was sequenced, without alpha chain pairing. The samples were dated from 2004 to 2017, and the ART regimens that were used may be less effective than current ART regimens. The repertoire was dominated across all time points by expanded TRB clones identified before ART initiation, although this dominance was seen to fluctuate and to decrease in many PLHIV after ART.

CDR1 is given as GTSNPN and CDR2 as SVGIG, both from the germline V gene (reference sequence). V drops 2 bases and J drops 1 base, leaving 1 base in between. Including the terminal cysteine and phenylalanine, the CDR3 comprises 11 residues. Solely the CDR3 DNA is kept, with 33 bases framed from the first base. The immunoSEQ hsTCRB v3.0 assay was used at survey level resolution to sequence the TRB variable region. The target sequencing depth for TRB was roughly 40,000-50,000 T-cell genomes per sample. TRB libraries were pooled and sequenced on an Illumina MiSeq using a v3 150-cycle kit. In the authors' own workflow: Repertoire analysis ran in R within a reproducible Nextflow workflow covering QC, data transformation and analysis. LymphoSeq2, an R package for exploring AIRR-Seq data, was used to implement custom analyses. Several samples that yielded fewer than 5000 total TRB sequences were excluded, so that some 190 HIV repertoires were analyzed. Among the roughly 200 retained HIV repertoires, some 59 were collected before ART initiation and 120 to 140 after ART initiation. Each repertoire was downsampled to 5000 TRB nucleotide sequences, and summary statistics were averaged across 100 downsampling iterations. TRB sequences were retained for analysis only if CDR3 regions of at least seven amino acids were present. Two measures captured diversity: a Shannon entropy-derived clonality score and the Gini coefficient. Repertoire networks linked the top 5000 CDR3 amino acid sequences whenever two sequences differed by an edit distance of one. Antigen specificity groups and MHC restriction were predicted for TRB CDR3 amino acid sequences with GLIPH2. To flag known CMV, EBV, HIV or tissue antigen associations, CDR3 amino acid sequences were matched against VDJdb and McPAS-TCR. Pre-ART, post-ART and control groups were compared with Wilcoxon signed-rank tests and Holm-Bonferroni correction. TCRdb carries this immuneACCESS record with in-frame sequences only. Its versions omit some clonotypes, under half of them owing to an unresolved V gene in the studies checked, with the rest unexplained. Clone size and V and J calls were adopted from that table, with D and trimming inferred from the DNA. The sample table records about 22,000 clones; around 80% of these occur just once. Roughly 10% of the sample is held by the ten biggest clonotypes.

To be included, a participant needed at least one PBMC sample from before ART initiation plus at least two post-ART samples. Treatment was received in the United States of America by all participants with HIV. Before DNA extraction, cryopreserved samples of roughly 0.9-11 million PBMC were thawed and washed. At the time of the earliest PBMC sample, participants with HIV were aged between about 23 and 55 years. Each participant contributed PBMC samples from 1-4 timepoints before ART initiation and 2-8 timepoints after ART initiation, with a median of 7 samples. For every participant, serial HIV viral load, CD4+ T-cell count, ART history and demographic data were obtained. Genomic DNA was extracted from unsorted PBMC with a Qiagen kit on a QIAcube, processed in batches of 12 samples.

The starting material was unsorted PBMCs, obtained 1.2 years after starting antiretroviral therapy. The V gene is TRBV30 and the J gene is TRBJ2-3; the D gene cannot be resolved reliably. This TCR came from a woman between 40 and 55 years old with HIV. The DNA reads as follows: TGTGCCTGGAGTCGCACAGATACGCAGTATTTT. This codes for CAWSRTDTQYF.